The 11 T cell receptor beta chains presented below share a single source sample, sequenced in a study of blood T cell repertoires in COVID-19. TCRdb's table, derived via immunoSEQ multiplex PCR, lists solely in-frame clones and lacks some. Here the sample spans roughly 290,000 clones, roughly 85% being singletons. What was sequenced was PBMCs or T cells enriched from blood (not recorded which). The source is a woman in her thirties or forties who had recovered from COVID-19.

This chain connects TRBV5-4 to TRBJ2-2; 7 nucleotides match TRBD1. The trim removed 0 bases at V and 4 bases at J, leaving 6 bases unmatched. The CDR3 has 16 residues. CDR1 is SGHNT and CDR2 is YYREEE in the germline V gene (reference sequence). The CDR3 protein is CASSLVDRVATGELFF. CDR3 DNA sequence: TGTGCCAGCAGCTTGGTTGACAGGGTGGCCACCGGGGAGCTGTTTTTT. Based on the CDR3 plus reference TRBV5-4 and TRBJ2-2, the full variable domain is ETGVTQSPTHLIKTRGQQVTLRCSSQSGHNTVSWYQQALGQGPQFIFQYYREEENGRGNFPPRFSGLQFPNYSSELNVNALELDDSALYLCASSLVDRVATGELFFGEGSRLTVL.

CDR3 loop: CASLTGASNSPLHF. The CDR3 DNA reads TGTGCCAGCCTTACAGGGGCGAGTAATTCACCCCTCCACTTT. The gene calls are TRBV2 and TRBJ1-6, with 7 bases fitting TRBD1. CDR3 length: 14 amino acids. J lost 6 bases, V lost 8 bases, and 7 bases had no gene match. Germline assignment: CDR1 SNHLY and CDR2 FYNNEI. The full variable domain, its missing parts supplied by reference TRBV2 and TRBJ1-6, is EPEVTQTPSHQVTQMGQEVILRCVPISNHLYFYWYRQILGQKVEFLVSFYNNEISEKSEIFDDQFSVERPDGSNFTLKIRSTKLEDSAMYFCASLTGASNSPLHFGNGTRLTVT.

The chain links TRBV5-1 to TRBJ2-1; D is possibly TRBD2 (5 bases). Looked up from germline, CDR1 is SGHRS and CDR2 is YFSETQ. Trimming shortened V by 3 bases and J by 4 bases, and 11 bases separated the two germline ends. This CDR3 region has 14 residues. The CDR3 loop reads CASSSTRGYNEQFF. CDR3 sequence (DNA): TGCGCCAGCAGCTCAACTCGGGGATACAATGAGCAGTTCTTC.

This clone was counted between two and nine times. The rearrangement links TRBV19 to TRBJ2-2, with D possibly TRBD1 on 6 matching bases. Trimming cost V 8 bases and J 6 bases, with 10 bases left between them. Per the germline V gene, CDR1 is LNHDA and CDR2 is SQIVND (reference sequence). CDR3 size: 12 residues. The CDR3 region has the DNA TGTGCCAGTTACAGGGTCCCCGGGGAGCTGTTTTTT. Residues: CASYRVPGELFF.

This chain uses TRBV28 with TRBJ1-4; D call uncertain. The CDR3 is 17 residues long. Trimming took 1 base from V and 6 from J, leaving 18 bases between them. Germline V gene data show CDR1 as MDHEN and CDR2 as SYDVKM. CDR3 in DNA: TGTGCCAGCAGTTTATCGCTCCCACGGGTCGTCTATGAAAAACTGTTTTTT. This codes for CASSLSLPRVVYEKLFF.

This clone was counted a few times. CDR3 in DNA: TGTGCCAGCAGCTCAGAGACCCAGTACTTC. Translation gives CASSSETQYF. This chain joins TRBV12-3 or TRBV12-4 and TRBJ2-5, with D unresolved. V lost 6 bases and J 4 bases, leaving 3 bases between the germline ends. This CDR3 is built from 10 residues.

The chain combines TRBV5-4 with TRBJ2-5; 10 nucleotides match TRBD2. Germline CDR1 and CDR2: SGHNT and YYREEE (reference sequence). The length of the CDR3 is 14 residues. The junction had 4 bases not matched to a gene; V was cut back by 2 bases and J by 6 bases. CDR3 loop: CASSLSGREKTQYF. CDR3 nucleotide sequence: TGTGCCAGCAGCTTAAGCGGGAGGGAGAAGACCCAGTACTTC.

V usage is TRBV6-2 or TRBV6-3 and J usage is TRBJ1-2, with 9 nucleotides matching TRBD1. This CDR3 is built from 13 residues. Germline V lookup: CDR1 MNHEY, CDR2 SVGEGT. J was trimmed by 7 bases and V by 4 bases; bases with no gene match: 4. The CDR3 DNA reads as TGTGCCAGCAGTTCACAGGGGGCGCGTGGCTACACCTTC. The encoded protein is CASSSQGARGYTF.

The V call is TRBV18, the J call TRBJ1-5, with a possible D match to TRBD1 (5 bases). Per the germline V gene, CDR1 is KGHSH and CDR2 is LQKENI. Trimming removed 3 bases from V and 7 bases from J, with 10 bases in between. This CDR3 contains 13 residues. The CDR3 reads CASSPTAAQPQHF. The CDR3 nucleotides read TGTGCCAGCTCACCGACAGCCGCCCAGCCCCAGCATTTT.

The CDR3 sequence: CASSVGQGNADGYTF. The DNA of the CDR3 is TGTGCCAGCAGCGTCGGACAGGGAAATGCTGATGGCTACACCTTC. V gene TRBV7-9 combines with J gene TRBJ1-2; 8 bases are shared with TRBD1. Germline CDR1 reads SEHNR; CDR2 reads FQNEAQ (reference sequence). The CDR3 is 15 residues long. The V and J ends lost 5 bases and 6 bases, in that order; junction bases with no gene match: 11.

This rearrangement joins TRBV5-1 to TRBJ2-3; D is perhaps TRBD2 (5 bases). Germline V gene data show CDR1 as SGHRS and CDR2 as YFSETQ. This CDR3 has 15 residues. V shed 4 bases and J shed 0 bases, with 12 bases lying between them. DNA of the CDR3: TGCGCCAGCAGCCCGGACGGGGATAGCACAGATACGCAGTATTTT. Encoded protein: CASSPDGDSTDTQYF. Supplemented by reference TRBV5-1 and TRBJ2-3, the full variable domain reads KAGVTQTPRYLIKTRGQQVTLSCSPISGHRSVSWYQQTPGQGLQFLFEYFSETQRNKGNFPGRFSGRQFSNSRSEMNVSTLELGDSALYLCASSPDGDSTDTQYFGPGTRLTVL.